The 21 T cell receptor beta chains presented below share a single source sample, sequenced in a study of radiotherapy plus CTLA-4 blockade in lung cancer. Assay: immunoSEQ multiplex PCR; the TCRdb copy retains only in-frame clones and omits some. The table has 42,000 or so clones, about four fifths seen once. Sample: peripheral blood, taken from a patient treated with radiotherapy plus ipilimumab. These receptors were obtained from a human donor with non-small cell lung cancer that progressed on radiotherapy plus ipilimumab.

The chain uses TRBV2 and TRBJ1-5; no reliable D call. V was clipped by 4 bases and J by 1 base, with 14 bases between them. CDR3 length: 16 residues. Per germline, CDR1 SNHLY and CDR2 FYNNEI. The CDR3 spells CASSGLTENSNQPQHF. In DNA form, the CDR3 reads TGTGCCAGCAGTGGGCTGACTGAGAACAGCAATCAGCCCCAGCATTTT.

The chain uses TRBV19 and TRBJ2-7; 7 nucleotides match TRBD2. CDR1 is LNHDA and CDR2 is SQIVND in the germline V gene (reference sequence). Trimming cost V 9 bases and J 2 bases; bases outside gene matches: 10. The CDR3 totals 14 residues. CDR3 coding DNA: TGTGCCAGCGGTCCGGGACTACCCCCCTACGAGCAGTACTTC. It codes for CASGPGLPPYEQYF.

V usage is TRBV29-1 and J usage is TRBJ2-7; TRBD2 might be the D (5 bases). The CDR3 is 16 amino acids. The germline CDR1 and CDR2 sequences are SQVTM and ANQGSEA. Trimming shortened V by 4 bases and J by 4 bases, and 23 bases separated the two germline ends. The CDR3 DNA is TGCAGCGTTGCAGCCGGACTGTTCCATAATCAATACGAGCAGTACTTC. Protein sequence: CSVAAGLFHNQYEQYF.

CDR3 in amino acids: CASRQGVISNQPQHF. DNA for the CDR3: TGTGCCAGCAGACAGGGGGTGATAAGCAATCAGCCCCAGCATTTT. V is TRBV27 and J is TRBJ1-5; 8 nucleotides align to TRBD1. Germline V CDR1 and CDR2: MNHEY, SMNVEV (reference sequence). V was clipped by 6 bases and J by 1 base; unmatched bases: 5. This CDR3 has 15 amino acids.

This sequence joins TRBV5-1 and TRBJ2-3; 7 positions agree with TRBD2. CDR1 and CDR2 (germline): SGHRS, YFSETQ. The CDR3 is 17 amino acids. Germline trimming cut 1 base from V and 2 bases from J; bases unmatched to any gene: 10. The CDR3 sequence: CASSLRGLADTTDTQYF. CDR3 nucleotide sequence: TGCGCCAGCAGCTTGCGCGGCCTAGCGGACACCACAGATACGCAGTATTTT. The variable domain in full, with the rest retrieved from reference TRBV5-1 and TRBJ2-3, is KAGVTQTPRYLIKTRGQQVTLSCSPISGHRSVSWYQQTPGQGLQFLFEYFSETQRNKGNFPGRFSGRQFSNSRSEMNVSTLELGDSALYLCASSLRGLADTTDTQYFGPGTRLTVL.

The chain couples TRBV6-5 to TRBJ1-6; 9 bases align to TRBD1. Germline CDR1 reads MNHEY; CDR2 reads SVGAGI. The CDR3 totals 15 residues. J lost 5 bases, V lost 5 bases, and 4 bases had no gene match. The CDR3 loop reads CASSLRDRDNSPLHF. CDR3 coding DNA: TGTGCCAGCAGTCTCCGGGACAGGGATAATTCACCCCTCCACTTT.

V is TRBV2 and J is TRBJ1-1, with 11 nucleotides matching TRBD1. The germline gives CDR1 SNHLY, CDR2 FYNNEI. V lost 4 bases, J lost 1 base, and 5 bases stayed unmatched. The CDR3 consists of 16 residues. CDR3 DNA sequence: TGTGCCAGCAGTGGGAGGACAGGGGGCACGAACACTGAAGCTTTCTTT. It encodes CASSGRTGGTNTEAFF. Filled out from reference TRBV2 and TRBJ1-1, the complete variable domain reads EPEVTQTPSHQVTQMGQEVILRCVPISNHLYFYWYRQILGQKVEFLVSFYNNEISEKSEIFDDQFSVERPDGSNFTLKIRSTKLEDSAMYFCASSGRTGGTNTEAFFGQGTRLTVV.

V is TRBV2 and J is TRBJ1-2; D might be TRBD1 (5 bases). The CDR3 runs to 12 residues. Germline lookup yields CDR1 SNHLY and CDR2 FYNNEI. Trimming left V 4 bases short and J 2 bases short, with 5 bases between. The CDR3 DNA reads TGTGCCAGCAGTGCAGGGAACTATGGCTACACCTTC. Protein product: CASSAGNYGYTF.

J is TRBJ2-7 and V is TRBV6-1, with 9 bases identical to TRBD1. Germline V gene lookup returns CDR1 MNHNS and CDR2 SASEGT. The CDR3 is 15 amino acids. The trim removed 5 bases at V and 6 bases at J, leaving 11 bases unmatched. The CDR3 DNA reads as TGTGCCAGCAGTAGACCGGGACAGGGAATTGGCGAGCAGTACTTC. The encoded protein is CASSRPGQGIGEQYF.

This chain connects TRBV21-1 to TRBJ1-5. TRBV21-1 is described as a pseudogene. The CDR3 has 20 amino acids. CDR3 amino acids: CASSKKGRFGGTLSNQPQHF. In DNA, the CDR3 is TGTGCCAGCAGCAAAAAAGGGCGTTTTGGGGGGACCCTTAGCAATCAGCCCCAGCATTTT.

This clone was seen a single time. For the CDR3, the DNA is TGTGCCAGCACAAGGACAGGGGGCCCTAACTATGGCTACACCTTC. It translates to CASTRTGGPNYGYTF. The chain is built from TRBV27 and TRBJ1-2; TRBD1 matches 11 bases. V shed 7 bases and J 0 bases; nucleotides not matched to a gene: 4. The CDR3 totals 15 residues. In germline, CDR1 is MNHEY, CDR2 SMNVEV (reference sequence).

The CDR3 DNA follows: TGTGCCAGCACCGAGACAGGTTACGAGCAGTACTTC. This sequence encodes CASTETGYEQYF. V is TRBV6-6 and J is TRBJ2-7, with D possibly matching TRBD1 (6 bases). Germline-derived CDR1 and CDR2 are MNHNY and SVGAGI (reference sequence). Trimming stripped 7 bases from V and 4 bases from J, with 11 bases between. This CDR3 is built from 12 residues.

The CDR3 nucleotides read TGCGCCAGCAGCTTGGTTTCCGGGGGGGGATACACAGATACGCAGTATTTT. It encodes CASSLVSGGGYTDTQYF. The V call is TRBV5-1, the J call TRBJ2-3, with 8 bases that match TRBD2. Germline V gene lookup returns CDR1 SGHRS and CDR2 YFSETQ. The CDR3 runs to 17 residues. The junction had 8 bases not matched to a gene; V was cut back by 0 bases and J by 2 bases.

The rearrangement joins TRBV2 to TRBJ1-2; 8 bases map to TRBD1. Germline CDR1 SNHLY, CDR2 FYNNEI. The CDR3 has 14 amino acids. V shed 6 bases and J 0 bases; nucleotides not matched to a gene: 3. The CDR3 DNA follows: TGTGCCAGCAGGACACAGGGGGCTAACTATGGCTACACCTTC. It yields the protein CASRTQGANYGYTF.

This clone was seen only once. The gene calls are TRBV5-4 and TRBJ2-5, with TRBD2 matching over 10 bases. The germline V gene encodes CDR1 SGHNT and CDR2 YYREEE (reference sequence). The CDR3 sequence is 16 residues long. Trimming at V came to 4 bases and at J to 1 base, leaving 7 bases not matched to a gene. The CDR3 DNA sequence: TGTGCCAGCAGCGGAGGTAGCGGGGGGCCCCAAGAGACCCAGTACTTC. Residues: CASSGGSGGPQETQYF.

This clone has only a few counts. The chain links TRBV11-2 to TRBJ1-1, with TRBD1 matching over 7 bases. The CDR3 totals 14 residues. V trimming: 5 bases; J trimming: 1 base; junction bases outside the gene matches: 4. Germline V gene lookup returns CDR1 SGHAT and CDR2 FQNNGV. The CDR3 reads CASSLRTGNTEAFF. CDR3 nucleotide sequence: TGTGCCAGCAGCCTAAGGACAGGGAACACTGAAGCTTTCTTT.

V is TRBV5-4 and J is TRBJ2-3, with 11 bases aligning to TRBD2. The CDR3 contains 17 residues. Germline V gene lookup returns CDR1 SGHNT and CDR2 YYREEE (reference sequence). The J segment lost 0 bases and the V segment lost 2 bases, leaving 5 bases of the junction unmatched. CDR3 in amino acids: CASSFSGGGASTDTQYF. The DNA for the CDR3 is TGTGCCAGCAGCTTTAGCGGGGGGGGCGCTAGCACAGATACGCAGTATTTT.

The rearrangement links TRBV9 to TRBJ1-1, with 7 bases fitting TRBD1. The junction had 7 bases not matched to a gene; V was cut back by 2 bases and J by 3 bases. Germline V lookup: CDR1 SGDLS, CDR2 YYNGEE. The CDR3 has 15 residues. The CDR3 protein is CASSVSAQGHTEAFF. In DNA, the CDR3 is TGTGCCAGCAGCGTCAGTGCACAGGGGCACACTGAAGCTTTCTTT.

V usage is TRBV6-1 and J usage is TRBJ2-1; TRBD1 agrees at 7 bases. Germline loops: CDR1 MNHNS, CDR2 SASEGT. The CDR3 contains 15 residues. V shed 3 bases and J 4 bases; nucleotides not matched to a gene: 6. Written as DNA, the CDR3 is TGTGCCAGCAGTGAGGAGAGGGGGCCATACAATGAGCAGTTCTTC. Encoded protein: CASSEERGPYNEQFF.

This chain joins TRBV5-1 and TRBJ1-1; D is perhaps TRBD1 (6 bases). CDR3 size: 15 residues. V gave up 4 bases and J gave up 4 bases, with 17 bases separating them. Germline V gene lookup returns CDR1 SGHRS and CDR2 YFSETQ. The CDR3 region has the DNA TGCGCCAGCAGCGGAAACCAGGGGAAGGTCACTGAAGCTTTCTTT. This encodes CASSGNQGKVTEAFF.

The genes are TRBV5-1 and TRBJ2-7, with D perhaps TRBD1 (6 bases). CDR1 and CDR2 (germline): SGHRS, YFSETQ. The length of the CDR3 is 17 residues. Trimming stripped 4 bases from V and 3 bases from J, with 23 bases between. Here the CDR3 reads CASSQPQTGPYFYEQYF. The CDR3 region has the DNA TGCGCCAGCAGCCAACCTCAGACAGGCCCATATTTCTACGAGCAGTACTTC.